This is a list of T cell receptor beta chains from one sample in a study of blood T cell repertoires in COVID-19. Some clones are missing from TCRdb's copy, which holds only in-frame ones; the method was immunoSEQ multiplex PCR. Of over 55,000 clones listed, roughly 90% are singletons. The sequenced sample was peripheral blood. The source of these receptors is a woman of 80 years or more with COVID-19, enrolled during active disease. Both conserved end residues are part of each CDR3. The order of the fields is J gene, V gene, clone size, D gene, CDR3 protein, CDR3 DNA. A D gene is named only where the DNA matches it firmly. Clone size appears in some rows only: once, few, many, or a class for an expanded clone.

TRBJ2-1 | TRBV2 | - | - | CASSEDTYNEQFF | TGTGCCAGCAGTGAGGACACCTACAATGAGCAGTTCTTC
TRBJ1-2 | TRBV9 | - | - | CASGGLSNYGYTF | TGTGCCAGCGGAGGACTCTCTAACTATGGCTACACCTTC
TRBJ1-2 | TRBV11-2 | once | - | CASSLDGGARARYGYTF | TGTGCCAGCAGCTTAGATGGGGGGGCCAGGGCTCGCTATGGCTACACCTTC
TRBJ2-5 | TRBV5-4 | - | TRBD1 | CASSILGQGAEETQYF | TGTGCCAGCAGCATTCTAGGACAGGGGGCTGAAGAGACCCAGTACTTC
TRBJ2-6 | TRBV6-5 | - | - | CASTLDNSGANVLTF | TGTGCCAGCACCCTTGACAATTCTGGGGCCAACGTCCTGACTTTC
TRBJ1-4 | TRBV3-1/TRBV3-2 | - | TRBD1 | CASSHLPGQEAEKLFF | TGTGCCAGCAGCCACCTACCGGGACAGGAGGCTGAAAAACTGTTTTTT
TRBJ2-1 | TRBV7-2 | - | - | CASSLGRIYNEQFF | TGTGCCAGCAGCTTAGGCAGGATCTACAATGAGCAGTTCTTC
TRBJ2-3 | TRBV5-1 | - | TRBD2 | CASSRLAGGTDTQYF | TGCGCCAGCAGCCGTTTGGCGGGGGGCACAGATACGCAGTATTTT
TRBJ1-1 | TRBV30 | once | - | CAWSAPGSNTEAFF | TGTGCCTGGAGTGCCCCCGGGTCGAACACTGAAGCTTTCTTT
TRBJ2-7 | TRBV3-1/TRBV3-2 | - | - | CASSQSNEQYF | TGTGCCAGCAGCCAATCTAACGAGCAGTACTTC
TRBJ1-2 | TRBV18 | once | - | CASSPDKIYGYTF | TGTGCCAGCTCACCCGACAAGATCTATGGCTACACCTTC
TRBJ1-5 | TRBV2 | - | TRBD1 | CASSRQGNQPQHF | TGTGCCAGCAGCCGACAGGGGAATCAGCCCCAGCATTTT
TRBJ1-2 | TRBV3-1/TRBV3-2 | once | - | CASSRGGYGYTF | TGTGCCAGCAGCCGAGGGGGTTATGGCTACACCTTC
TRBJ1-2 | TRBV19 | - | TRBD1 | CASSINAGTGVMYGYTF | TGTGCCAGTAGTATCAACGCCGGGACAGGGGTTATGTATGGCTACACCTTC
TRBJ2-5 | TRBV7-2 | - | - | CASSPRRGLEETQYF | TGTGCCAGCAGCCCAAGGAGGGGGCTGGAAGAGACCCAGTACTTC
TRBJ1-5 | TRBV6-2/TRBV6-3 | once | - | CASTPRGGPPGPQHF | TGTGCCAGCACCCCTCGGGGGGGCCCCCCAGGGCCCCAGCATTTT
TRBJ1-1 | TRBV29-1 | - | - | CSVERGALGTEAFF | TGCAGCGTTGAACGGGGGGCTTTAGGCACTGAAGCTTTCTTT
TRBJ1-1 | TRBV7-2 | - | - | CASSFGGNTEAFF | TGTGCCAGCAGCTTCGGGGGGAACACTGAAGCTTTCTTT
TRBJ2-2 | TRBV10-3 | - | TRBD1 | CAISESGTGQFGELFF | TGTGCCATCAGTGAGTCCGGGACAGGGCAGTTCGGGGAGCTGTTTTTT
TRBJ2-1 | TRBV2 | - | TRBD2 | CASSEAGGGGERHEQFF | TGTGCCAGCAGTGAAGCGGGAGGCGGGGGGGAAAGGCATGAGCAGTTCTTC
TRBJ2-6 | TRBV7-6 | - | TRBD1 | CASSTWGQGLSGANVLTF | TGTGCCAGCAGCACATGGGGACAGGGACTCTCTGGGGCCAACGTCCTGACTTTC
TRBJ1-5 | TRBV11-2 | - | - | CASSFRGDQPQHF | TGTGCCAGCAGCTTTAGGGGCGATCAGCCCCAGCATTTT
TRBJ2-1 | TRBV7-2 | - | TRBD2 | CASSFTSGGNEQFF | TGTGCCAGCAGCTTCACTAGCGGGGGTAATGAGCAGTTCTTC